A single sample is the source of the 32 T cell receptor beta chains below, sequenced in a study of blood T cell repertoires in COVID-19. Repertoires were generated with immunoSEQ multiplex PCR, while TCRdb's copy carries only in-frame clones and drops some. The sample carries 79,000 or so clones, 87% recorded once. Specimen: peripheral blood. All receptors come from a human donor in a cohort sampled during active COVID-19.

The chain recombines TRBV7-2 with TRBJ2-1; the D is unclear. The V gene lost 5 bases and the J gene lost 3 bases, with 11 bases spanning the gap. The CDR3 spans 14 residues. CDR1 and CDR2 (germline): SGHTA, FQGNSA. CDR3 loop: CASSPGGDYNEQFF. CDR3 bases: TGTGCCAGCAGCCCCGGCGGCGACTACAATGAGCAGTTCTTC. The variable domain in full, completed from reference TRBV7-2 and TRBJ2-1, reads GAGVSQSPSNKVTEKGKDVELRCDPISGHTALYWYRQSLGQGLEFLIYFQGNSAPDKSGLPSDRFSAERTGGSVSTLTIQRTQQEDSAVYLCASSPGGDYNEQFFGPGTRLTVL.

The chain combines TRBV4-1 with TRBJ1-2; TRBD1 matches at 7 bases. CDR3 length: 16 amino acids. CDR1 and CDR2 (germline): MGHRA, YSYEKL. The junction had 12 bases not matched to a gene; V was cut back by 2 bases and J by 6 bases. The CDR3 sequence is CASSQPPGGNKDGYTF. The CDR3 nucleotides are TGCGCCAGCAGCCAACCACCAGGGGGTAATAAGGATGGCTACACCTTC.

The V gene is TRBV27, the J gene TRBJ2-1, with 11 positions matching TRBD2. Germline values: CDR1 MNHEY, CDR2 SMNVEV (reference sequence). This CDR3 has 16 amino acids. Trimming cost V 4 bases and J 6 bases; bases outside gene matches: 8. The chain's CDR3 is CASSSIAGGRGNEQFF. The CDR3 DNA reads TGTGCCAGCAGTTCGATAGCGGGAGGGCGGGGCAATGAGCAGTTCTTC.

This clone was seen a single time. The chain employs TRBV10-3 and TRBJ1-5; 8 bases agree with TRBD1. Unmatched junction bases numbered 8, after V lost 10 bases and J lost 6 bases. The CDR3 covers 13 residues. Germline lookup yields CDR1 ENHRY and CDR2 SYGVKD. Here the CDR3 reads CATKDRDGQPQHF. The DNA of the CDR3 is TGTGCCACGAAGGACAGGGATGGTCAGCCCCAGCATTTT.

The chain joins TRBV10-2 to TRBJ2-3; perhaps TRBD1 as D (6 bases). This CDR3 is 13 amino acids long. The germline V gene has CDR1 WSHSY and CDR2 SAAADI. The germline V and J ends were trimmed by 8 bases and 5 bases, with 14 bases remaining between them. CDR3 region: CASERVGGDTQYF. CDR3 bases: TGCGCCAGCGAAAGGGTAGGGGGAGATACGCAGTATTTT.

V gene TRBV11-1 combines with J gene TRBJ2-2, with 7 positions matching TRBD1. The trim removed 4 bases at V and 5 bases at J, leaving 4 bases unmatched. CDR1 SGHAT and CDR2 FQDESV come from the germline V gene (reference sequence). The CDR3 runs to 14 residues. This CDR3 reads CASSYDRATGELFF. The CDR3, as DNA: TGTGCCAGCAGCTATGACAGGGCGACCGGGGAGCTGTTTTTT.

This chain links TRBV13 with TRBJ1-3; D uncertain. The CDR3 covers 13 residues. Germline V gene lookup returns CDR1 PRHDT and CDR2 FYEKMQ (reference sequence). V lost 11 bases and J 4 bases, leaving 15 bases between the germline ends. Here the CDR3 reads CAGPWREGNTIYF. The CDR3 DNA reads as TGTGCCGGCCCGTGGAGAGAGGGAAACACCATATATTTT.

The V and J genes are TRBV19 and TRBJ2-4, with D perhaps matching TRBD1 (6 bases). The germline gives CDR1 LNHDA, CDR2 SQIVND (reference sequence). The CDR3 spans 13 residues. The V and J ends lost 7 bases and 5 bases respectively, with 12 bases between them. DNA of the CDR3: TGTGCCAGTAACAAAAACAGGGAAAACATTCAGTACTTC. It translates to CASNKNRENIQYF.

V is TRBV5-1 and J is TRBJ1-4; possible D gene TRBD1, 6 bases. CDR1 and CDR2 (germline): SGHRS, YFSETQ. CDR3 length equals 20 residues. With 4 bases removed from V and 8 bases from J, the gap between germline ends came to 33 bases. The CDR3 loop is CASSRGTGGPSAYGTEKLFF. In nucleotides, the CDR3 is TGCGCCAGCAGCCGAGGAACTGGGGGCCCCTCGGCTTACGGAACAGAAAAACTGTTTTTT.

This clone has only one observation. The chain links TRBV25-1 to TRBJ1-1, with a possible D match to TRBD1 (5 bases). V dropped 3 bases and J dropped 4 bases, with 12 bases sitting between them. This CDR3 region has 14 residues. Germline CDR1 and CDR2: MGHDK and SYGVNS. The CDR3 is CASSDVGVGTEAFF. For the CDR3, the DNA is TGTGCCAGCAGTGACGTAGGGGTGGGCACTGAAGCTTTCTTT.

The chain carries TRBV12-3 or TRBV12-4 and TRBJ2-3; 7 bases align to TRBD1. This CDR3 is 13 amino acids long. Unmatched junction bases numbered 2, after V lost 3 bases and J lost 5 bases. In DNA form, the CDR3 reads TGTGCCAGCAGTTTTGACAGGGTAGATACGCAGTATTTT. Residues: CASSFDRVDTQYF.

The rearrangement uses TRBV7-3 and TRBJ1-1, with D possibly matching TRBD1 (5 bases). The length of the CDR3 is 15 residues. Germline CDR1 and CDR2: SGHTA and FQGTGA. Deletions cut 6 bases from V and 0 bases from J, with 14 bases between. The CDR3 coding sequence is TGTGCCAGCAGTCTTGGGGGGACGGTGAACACTGAAGCTTTCTTT. Protein sequence: CASSLGGTVNTEAFF.

The chain is built from TRBV10-1 and TRBJ2-5; tentative D call: TRBD2 (6 bases). Trimming left V 4 bases short and J 5 bases short, with 14 bases between. The CDR3 contains 14 residues. Germline CDR1 reads WNHNN; CDR2 reads SYGVQD (reference sequence). Written as DNA, the CDR3 is TGCGCCAGCAGTGGTAGGGCGGCGGGGGAGACCCAGTACTTC. This encodes CASSGRAAGETQYF.

V usage is TRBV29-1 and J usage is TRBJ2-1, with 9 bases that match TRBD2. From germline, CDR1 is SQVTM and CDR2 ANQGSEA. The CDR3 consists of 17 residues. V trimming: 7 bases; J trimming: 7 bases; junction bases outside the gene matches: 20. The CDR3: CSAGGEKREVLVNEQFF. CDR3 bases: TGCAGCGCTGGGGGGGAAAAGCGGGAGGTTCTGGTGAATGAGCAGTTCTTC.

V is TRBV28 and J is TRBJ1-1; no firm D call. This CDR3 region has 18 residues. Trimming removed 6 bases at V and 0 bases at J, with 23 bases between. The germline CDR1 and CDR2 sequences are MDHEN and SYDVKM. This chain's CDR3 is CASRGGGSLGRVNTEAFF. CDR3 DNA sequence: TGTGCCAGCAGAGGTGGAGGGAGTCTGGGTCGGGTGAACACTGAAGCTTTCTTT.

The J gene is TRBJ2-7, the V gene TRBV28; 7 bases fit TRBD1. This CDR3 is built from 13 residues. CDR1 is MDHEN and CDR2 is SYDVKM in the germline V gene. J lost 6 bases, V lost 4 bases, and 6 bases had no gene match. CDR3 region: CASSSRDSIEQYF. CDR3 nucleotides: TGTGCCAGCAGTTCCCGGGACAGTATCGAGCAGTACTTC.

CDR3 in amino acids: CASSPKERTGDHEQFF. CDR3 DNA: TGTGCCAGCAGCCCGAAGGAGAGGACAGGGGACCATGAGCAGTTCTTC. The rearrangement links TRBV11-1 to TRBJ2-1, with 9 bases aligning to TRBD1. The CDR3 is made up of 16 amino acids. Trimming at V came to 5 bases and at J to 8 bases, leaving 13 bases not matched to a gene. Germline CDR1 SGHAT, CDR2 FQDESV (reference sequence). Looking up the rest from reference TRBV11-1 and TRBJ2-1 gives the full variable domain: EAEVAQSPRYKITEKSQAVAFWCDPISGHATLYWYRQILGQGPELLVQFQDESVVDDSQLPKDRFSAERLKGVDSTLKIQPAELGDSAMYLCASSPKERTGDHEQFFGPGTRLTVL.

CDR3 residues: CASSDTEETQYF. DNA of the CDR3: TGCGCCAGCAGCGACACCGAGGAGACCCAGTACTTC. The rearrangement joins TRBV5-1 to TRBJ2-5, with D hard to call. The CDR3 sequence is 12 residues long. V lost 4 bases to trimming and J lost 5 bases, with 9 bases between them. Germline lookup yields CDR1 SGHRS and CDR2 YFSETQ.

The CDR3 sequence: CASSLGDLQGADTIYF. Written as DNA, the CDR3 is TGTGCCAGCAGCTTGGGCGACTTACAGGGGGCTGACACCATATATTTT. This chain joins TRBV5-8 and TRBJ1-3; 9 bases map to TRBD1. CDR1 SGHTS and CDR2 YDEGEE come from the germline V gene. V shed 0 bases, J shed 8 bases, and the junction held 9 bases outside the gene matches. The CDR3 sequence is 16 residues long.

The rearrangement links TRBV19 to TRBJ2-1; 8 nucleotides line up with TRBD2. The CDR3 loop spans 16 amino acids. The V gene's germline CDR1 is LNHDA and CDR2 SQIVND (reference sequence). V lost 5 bases, J lost 1 base, and 7 bases stayed unmatched. CDR3 protein: CASSPSSGWSYNEQFF. The CDR3 nucleotides are TGTGCCAGTAGTCCTTCTAGCGGGTGGTCCTACAATGAGCAGTTCTTC.

V usage is TRBV7-9 and J usage is TRBJ1-2; perhaps TRBD1 as D (6 bases). Germline V CDR1 and CDR2: SEHNR, FQNEAQ (reference sequence). The CDR3 has 18 residues. V was clipped by 4 bases and J by 7 bases, with 28 bases between them. Here the CDR3 reads CASSSFPGQPTLRGGYTF. The CDR3 DNA sequence: TGTGCCAGCAGCTCTTTTCCGGGACAACCAACCCTCAGGGGTGGCTACACCTTC. Combining the CDR3 with reference TRBV7-9 and TRBJ1-2 gives the whole variable domain DTGVSQNPRHKITKRGQNVTFRCDPISEHNRLYWYRQTLGQGPEFLTYFQNEAQLEKSRLLSDRFSAERPKGSFSTLEIQRTEQGDSAMYLCASSSFPGQPTLRGGYTFGSGTRLTVV.

This clone was counted once. The V and J genes are TRBV10-2 and TRBJ1-5; D unresolved. The germline CDR1 and CDR2 sequences are WSHSY and SAAADI. This CDR3 contains 15 residues. V dropped 2 bases and J dropped 0 bases, with 8 bases sitting between them. Here the CDR3 DNA reads TGCGCCAGCAGTGAGGAGGGCCGTAGCAATCAGCCCCAGCATTTT. Its protein product is CASSEEGRSNQPQHF.

The V and J genes are TRBV9 and TRBJ1-1, with D tentatively TRBD1 (5 bases). Germline CDR1 and CDR2: SGDLS and YYNGEE. Trimming removed 1 base from V and 0 bases from J, with 7 bases in between. This CDR3 spans 14 amino acids. The CDR3 reads CASSVSGMNTEAFF. The CDR3 DNA reads TGTGCCAGCAGCGTATCAGGGATGAACACTGAAGCTTTCTTT.

The chain uses TRBV28 and TRBJ1-3, with a tentative D call TRBD1 (5 bases). The CDR3 spans 12 residues. Germline CDR1 MDHEN, CDR2 SYDVKM. Trimming took 3 bases from V and 9 from J, leaving 9 bases between them. For the CDR3, the DNA is TGTGCCAGCAGTTTTAGCGGGGGCACCATATATTTT. Translated, it gives CASSFSGGTIYF.

The chain has TRBV7-9 and TRBJ1-4, with D hard to call. The germline CDR1 and CDR2 sequences are SEHNR and FQNEAQ (reference sequence). This CDR3 comprises 14 residues. Trimming left V 2 bases short and J 6 bases short, with 10 bases between. CDR3 DNA sequence: TGTGCCAGCAGCTTACAGTCTCTCGATGAAAAACTGTTTTTT. Protein product: CASSLQSLDEKLFF.

V and J are TRBV5-1 and TRBJ2-2, with 8 bases aligning to TRBD2. This CDR3 spans 16 amino acids. Germline V gene data show CDR1 as SGHRS and CDR2 as YFSETQ. With 1 base clipped from V and 4 bases from J, the junction kept 6 bases outside the gene matches. The CDR3 DNA is TGCGCCAGCAGCTTGACAAGCGGGAGCCTCACCGGGGAGCTGTTTTTT. This gives the protein CASSLTSGSLTGELFF.

Concerning this clone: One end of the junction is discordant with germline, which a read error may explain. The rearrangement joins TRBV29-1 to TRBJ2-5, with D possibly being TRBD2 (6 bases). Germline lookup yields CDR1 SQVTM and CDR2 ANQGSEA. The CDR3 has 10 amino acids. CDR3 DNA: TGCAGCGTTCGGGACCCCGGGAGTCACTTC. Translating gives CSVRDPGSHF.

This chain connects TRBV5-1 to TRBJ1-1; TRBD1 matches at 7 bases. The CDR3 contains 15 residues. Germline V gene sequence: CDR1 SGHRS, CDR2 YFSETQ. J gave up 0 bases and V 3 bases, and 5 bases lay outside the gene matches. The CDR3 is CASSSSGQMNTEAFF. DNA of the CDR3: TGCGCCAGCAGCTCCTCGGGACAGATGAACACTGAAGCTTTCTTT. The entire variable domain, with the rest obtained from reference TRBV5-1 and TRBJ1-1, is as follows: KAGVTQTPRYLIKTRGQQVTLSCSPISGHRSVSWYQQTPGQGLQFLFEYFSETQRNKGNFPGRFSGRQFSNSRSEMNVSTLELGDSALYLCASSSSGQMNTEAFFGQGTRLTVV.

CDR3 in amino acids: CASSSGGREQYF. In nucleotides, the CDR3 is TGTGCCAGCAGCTCGGGAGGGAGGGAGCAGTACTTC. The rearrangement uses TRBV11-2 and TRBJ2-7; 8 bases are a match to TRBD2. V lost 4 bases to trimming and J lost 7 bases; unmatched junction nucleotides: 3. This CDR3 has 12 residues. Germline CDR1 reads SGHAT; CDR2 reads FQNNGV.

For this clone: Its ends do not fully match the called genes, so a read error is possible. This chain uses TRBV13 with TRBJ2-1; TRBD2 agrees at 14 bases. The CDR3 contains 13 residues. Germline V gene lookup returns CDR1 PRHDT and CDR2 FYEKMQ (reference sequence). The CDR3 loop is CASSLGTSGRWVF. The CDR3 nucleotides read TGTGCCAGCAGCCTCGGGACTAGCGGGAGATGGGTCTTC.

V usage is TRBV21-1 and J usage is TRBJ1-2. TRBV21-1 is annotated as a pseudogene. This CDR3 has 16 amino acids. The CDR3 spells CASSKASGGANYGYTF. The CDR3 DNA reads TGTGCCAGCAGCAAAGCCTCGGGGGGAGCTAACTATGGCTACACCTTC.

The gene calls are TRBV6-5 and TRBJ2-6; D is possibly TRBD1 (6 bases). CDR1 MNHEY and CDR2 SVGAGI come from the germline V gene. Trimming pared 6 bases from V and 4 bases from J, leaving 10 bases between. The CDR3 loop spans 14 amino acids. CDR3 sequence: CASSLQGGANVLTF. CDR3 nucleotide sequence: TGTGCCAGCAGCCTCCAGGGGGGGGCCAACGTCCTGACTTTC.